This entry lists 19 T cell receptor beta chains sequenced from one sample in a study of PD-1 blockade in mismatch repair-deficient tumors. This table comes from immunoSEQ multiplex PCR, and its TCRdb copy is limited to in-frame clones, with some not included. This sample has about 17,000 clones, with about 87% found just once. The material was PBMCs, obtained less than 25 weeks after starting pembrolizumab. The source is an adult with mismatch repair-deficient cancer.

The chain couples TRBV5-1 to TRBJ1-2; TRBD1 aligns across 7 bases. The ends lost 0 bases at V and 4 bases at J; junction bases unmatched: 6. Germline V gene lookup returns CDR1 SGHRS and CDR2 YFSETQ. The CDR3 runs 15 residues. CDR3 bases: TGCGCCAGCAGCTTGGCCATGGACAGGACCTATGGCTACACCTTC. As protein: CASSLAMDRTYGYTF.

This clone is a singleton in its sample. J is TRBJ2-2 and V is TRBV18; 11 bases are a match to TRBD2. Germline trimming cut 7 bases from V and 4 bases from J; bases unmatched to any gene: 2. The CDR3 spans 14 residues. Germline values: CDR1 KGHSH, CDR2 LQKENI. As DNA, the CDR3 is TGTGCCAGCTTCGGGACTAGCGGCACCGGGGAGCTGTTTTTT. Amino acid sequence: CASFGTSGTGELFF.

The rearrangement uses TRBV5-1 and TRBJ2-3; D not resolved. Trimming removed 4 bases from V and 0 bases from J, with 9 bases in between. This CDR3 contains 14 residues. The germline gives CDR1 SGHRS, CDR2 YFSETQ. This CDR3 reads CASSLSDSTDTQYF. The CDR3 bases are TGCGCCAGCAGCCTCAGTGATAGCACAGATACGCAGTATTTT.

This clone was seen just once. CDR3 sequence: CASSPPTQGRDTQYF. In nucleotides, the CDR3 is TGTGCCAGCTCACCACCGACGCAGGGCAGAGATACGCAGTATTTT. This chain links TRBV18 with TRBJ2-3; maybe TRBD1 (5 bases). Trimming took off 0 bases at V and 5 bases at J, with 12 bases between the two ends. The length of the CDR3 is 15 residues. Germline V gives CDR1 KGHSH, CDR2 LQKENI.

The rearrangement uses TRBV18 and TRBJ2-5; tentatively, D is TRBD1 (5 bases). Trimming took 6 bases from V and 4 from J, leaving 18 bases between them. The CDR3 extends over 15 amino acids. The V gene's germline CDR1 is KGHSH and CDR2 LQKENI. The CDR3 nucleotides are TGTGCCAGCTCCTTACTTGGGGCAGTTTCAGAGACCCAGTACTTC. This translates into CASSLLGAVSETQYF. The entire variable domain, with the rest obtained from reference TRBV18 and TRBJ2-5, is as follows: NAGVMQNPRHLVRRRGQEARLRCSPMKGHSHVYWYRQLPEEGLKFMVYLQKENIIDESGMPKERFSAEFPKEGPSILRIQQVVRGDSAAYFCASSLLGAVSETQYFGPGTRLLVL.

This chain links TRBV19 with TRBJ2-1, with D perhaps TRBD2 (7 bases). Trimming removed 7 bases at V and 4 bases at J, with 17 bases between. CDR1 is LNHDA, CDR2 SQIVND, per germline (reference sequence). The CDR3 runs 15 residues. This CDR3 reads CASNLGGTNYNEQFF. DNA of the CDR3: TGTGCCAGTAACCTCGGGGGGACAAATTACAATGAGCAGTTCTTC.

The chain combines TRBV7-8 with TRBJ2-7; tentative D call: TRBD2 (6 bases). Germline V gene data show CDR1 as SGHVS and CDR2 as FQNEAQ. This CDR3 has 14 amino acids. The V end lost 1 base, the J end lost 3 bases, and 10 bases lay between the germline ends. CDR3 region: CASSLGGTLYEQYF. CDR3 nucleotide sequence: TGTGCCAGCAGCTTAGGAGGGACTCTCTACGAGCAGTACTTC.

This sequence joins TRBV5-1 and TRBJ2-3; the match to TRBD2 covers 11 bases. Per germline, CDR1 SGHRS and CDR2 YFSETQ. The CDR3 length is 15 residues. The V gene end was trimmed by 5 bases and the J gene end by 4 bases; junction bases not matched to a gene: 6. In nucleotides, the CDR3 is TGCGCCAGCAGACGTACTAGCGGGAGATCAGATACGCAGTATTTT. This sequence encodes CASRRTSGRSDTQYF.

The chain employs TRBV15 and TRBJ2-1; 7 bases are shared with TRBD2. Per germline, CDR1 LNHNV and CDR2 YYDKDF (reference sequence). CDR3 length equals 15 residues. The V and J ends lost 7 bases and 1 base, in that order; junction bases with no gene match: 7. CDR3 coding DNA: TGTGCCACCACACGAGGGCGGGAGTCCTACAATGAGCAGTTCTTC. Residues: CATTRGRESYNEQFF.

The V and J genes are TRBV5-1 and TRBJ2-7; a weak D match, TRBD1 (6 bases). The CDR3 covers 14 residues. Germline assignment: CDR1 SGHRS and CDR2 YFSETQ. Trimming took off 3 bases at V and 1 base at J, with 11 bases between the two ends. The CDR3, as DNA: TGCGCCAGCAGCTGGGGGACACCTTCCTACGAGCAGTACTTC. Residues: CASSWGTPSYEQYF. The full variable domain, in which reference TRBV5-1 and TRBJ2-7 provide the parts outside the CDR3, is KAGVTQTPRYLIKTRGQQVTLSCSPISGHRSVSWYQQTPGQGLQFLFEYFSETQRNKGNFPGRFSGRQFSNSRSEMNVSTLELGDSALYLCASSWGTPSYEQYFGPGTRLTVT.

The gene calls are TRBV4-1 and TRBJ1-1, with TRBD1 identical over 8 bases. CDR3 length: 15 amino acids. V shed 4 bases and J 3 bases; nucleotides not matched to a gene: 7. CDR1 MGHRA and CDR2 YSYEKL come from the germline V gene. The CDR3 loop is CASSPGQGGYTEAFF. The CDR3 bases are TGCGCCAGCAGCCCCGGACAGGGAGGATACACTGAAGCTTTCTTT.

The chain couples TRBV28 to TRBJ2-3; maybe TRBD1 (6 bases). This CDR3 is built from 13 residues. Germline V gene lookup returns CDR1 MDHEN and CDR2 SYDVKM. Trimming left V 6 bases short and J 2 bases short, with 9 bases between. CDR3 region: CASRDRFTDTQYF. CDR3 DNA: TGTGCCAGCAGGGACAGATTCACAGATACGCAGTATTTT.

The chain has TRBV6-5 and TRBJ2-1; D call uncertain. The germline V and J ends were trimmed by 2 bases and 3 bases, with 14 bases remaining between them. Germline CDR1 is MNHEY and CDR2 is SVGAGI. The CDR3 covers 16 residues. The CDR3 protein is CASSYPGGYDYNEQFF. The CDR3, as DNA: TGTGCCAGCAGTTACCCCGGCGGCTACGACTACAATGAGCAGTTCTTC.

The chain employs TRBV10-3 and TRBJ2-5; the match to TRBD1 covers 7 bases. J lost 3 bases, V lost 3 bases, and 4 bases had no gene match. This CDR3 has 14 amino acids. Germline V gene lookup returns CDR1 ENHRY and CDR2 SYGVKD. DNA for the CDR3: TGTGCCATCAGTGAACGCCAGGGGGAAGAGACCCAGTACTTC. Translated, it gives CAISERQGEETQYF.

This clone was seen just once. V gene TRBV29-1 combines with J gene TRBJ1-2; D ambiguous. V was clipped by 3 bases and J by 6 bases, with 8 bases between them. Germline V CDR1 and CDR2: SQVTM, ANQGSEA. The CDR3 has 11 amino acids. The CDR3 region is CSVEYRDGYTF. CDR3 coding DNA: TGCAGCGTTGAGTATCGGGATGGCTACACCTTC.

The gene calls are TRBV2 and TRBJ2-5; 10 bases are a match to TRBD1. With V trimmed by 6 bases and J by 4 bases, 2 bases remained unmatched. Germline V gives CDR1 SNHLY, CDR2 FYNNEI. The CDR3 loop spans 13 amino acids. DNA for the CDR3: TGTGCCAGCAGCAGGGACAGGGGAGAGACCCAGTACTTC. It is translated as CASSRDRGETQYF.

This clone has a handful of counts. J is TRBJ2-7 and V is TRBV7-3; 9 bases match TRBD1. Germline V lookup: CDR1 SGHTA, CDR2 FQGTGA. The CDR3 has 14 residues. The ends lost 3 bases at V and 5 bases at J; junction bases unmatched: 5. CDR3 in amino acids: CASSFRDRVHEQYF. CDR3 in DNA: TGTGCCAGCAGCTTCCGGGACAGGGTCCACGAGCAGTACTTC.

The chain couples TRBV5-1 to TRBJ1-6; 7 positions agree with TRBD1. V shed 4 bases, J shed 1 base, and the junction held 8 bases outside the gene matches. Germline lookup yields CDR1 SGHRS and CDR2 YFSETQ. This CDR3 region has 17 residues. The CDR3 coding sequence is TGCGCCAGCAGCCGGCAACCGGGACAGTCCTATAATTCACCCCTCCACTTT. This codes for CASSRQPGQSYNSPLHF. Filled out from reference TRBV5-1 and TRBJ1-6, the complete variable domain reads KAGVTQTPRYLIKTRGQQVTLSCSPISGHRSVSWYQQTPGQGLQFLFEYFSETQRNKGNFPGRFSGRQFSNSRSEMNVSTLELGDSALYLCASSRQPGQSYNSPLHFGNGTRLTVT.

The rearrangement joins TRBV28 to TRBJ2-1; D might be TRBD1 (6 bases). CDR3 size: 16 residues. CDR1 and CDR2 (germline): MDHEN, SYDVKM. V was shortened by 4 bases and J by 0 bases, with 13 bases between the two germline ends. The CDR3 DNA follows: TGTGCCAGCAGTTATACCGGGACACGCTCCTACAATGAGCAGTTCTTC. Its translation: CASSYTGTRSYNEQFF.